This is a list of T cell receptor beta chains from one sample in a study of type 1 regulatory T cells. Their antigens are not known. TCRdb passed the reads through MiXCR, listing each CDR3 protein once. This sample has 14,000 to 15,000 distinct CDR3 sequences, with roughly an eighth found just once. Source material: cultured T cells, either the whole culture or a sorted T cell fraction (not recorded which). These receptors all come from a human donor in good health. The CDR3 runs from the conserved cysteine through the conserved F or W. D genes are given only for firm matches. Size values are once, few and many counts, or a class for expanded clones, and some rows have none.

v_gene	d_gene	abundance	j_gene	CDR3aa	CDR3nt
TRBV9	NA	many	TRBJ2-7	CASSVVGSSYEQYF	TGTGCCAGCAGCGTAGTTGGGTCCTCCTACGAGCAGTACTTC
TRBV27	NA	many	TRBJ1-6	CASSSSSYNSPLHF	TGTGCCAGCAGTTCGAGCTCCTATAATTCACCCCTCCACTTT
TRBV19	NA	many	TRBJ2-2	CASQGNTGELFF	TGTGCCAGCCAGGGAAACACCGGGGAGCTGTTTTTT
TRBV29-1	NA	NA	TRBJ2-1	CSVAESRNEQFF	TGCAGCGTTGCTGAGTCGCGGAATGAGCAGTTCTTC
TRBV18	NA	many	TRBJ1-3	CASSPRRDSSGNTIYF	TGTGCCAGCTCTCCGAGGAGGGATAGCTCTGGAAACACCATATATTTT
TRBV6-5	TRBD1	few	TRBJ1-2	CASSYLQGRGYTF	TGTGCCAGCAGTTACTTACAGGGGAGGGGCTACACCTTC
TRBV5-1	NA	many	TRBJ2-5	CASSLVAVQETQYF	TGCGCCAGCAGCTTGGTAGCAGTCCAAGAGACCCAGTACTTC
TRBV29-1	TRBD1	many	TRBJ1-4	CSVGQGWEKLFF	TGCAGCGTAGGACAGGGGTGGGAAAAACTGTTTTTT
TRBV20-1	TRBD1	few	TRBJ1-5	CSARARDRVGNQPQHF	TGCAGTGCTAGGGCCCGGGACAGGGTGGGCAATCAGCCCCAGCATTTT
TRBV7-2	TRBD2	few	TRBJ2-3	CASSLVAGGTDTQYF	TGTGCCAGCAGCTTGGTCGCGGGGGGCACAGATACGCAGTATTTT
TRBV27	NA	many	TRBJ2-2	CASKTTRQTGELFF	TGTGCCAGCAAGACGACCAGACAAACCGGGGAGCTGTTTTTT
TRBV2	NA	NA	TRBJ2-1	CASRADSITDEQFF	TGTGCCAGCAGAGCGGACAGTATCACCGATGAGCAGTTCTTC
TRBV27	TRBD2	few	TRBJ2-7	CASSLLTTSSGRWVKVREDF	TGTGCCAGCAGTCTCCTAACCACTTCTAGCGGGAGATGGGTTAAGGTGCGCGAGGACTTC
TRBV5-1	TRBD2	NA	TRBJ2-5	CASSLATSGSVKTQYF	TGCGCCAGCAGCTTGGCGACTAGCGGGAGTGTAAAGACCCAGTACTTC
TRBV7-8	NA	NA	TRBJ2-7	CASSSSWGNEQYF	TGTGCCAGCAGCTCCAGTTGGGGTAACGAGCAGTACTTC
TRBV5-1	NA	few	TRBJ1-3	CASRDLTGSGNTIYF	TGCGCCAGCAGGGATTTAACAGGGTCTGGAAACACCATATATTTT
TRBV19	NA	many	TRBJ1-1	CASGVTANTEAFF	TGTGCCAGCGGGGTAACAGCTAACACTGAAGCTTTCTTT
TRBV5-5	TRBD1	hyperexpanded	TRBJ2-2	CASSLQPGQGGTGELFF	TGCGCCAGCAGCTTGCAACCGGGACAGGGAGGTACCGGGGAGCTGTTTTTT
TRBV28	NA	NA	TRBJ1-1	CASSAGSTEAFF	TGTGCCAGCAGTGCAGGGAGTACTGAAGCTTTCTTT